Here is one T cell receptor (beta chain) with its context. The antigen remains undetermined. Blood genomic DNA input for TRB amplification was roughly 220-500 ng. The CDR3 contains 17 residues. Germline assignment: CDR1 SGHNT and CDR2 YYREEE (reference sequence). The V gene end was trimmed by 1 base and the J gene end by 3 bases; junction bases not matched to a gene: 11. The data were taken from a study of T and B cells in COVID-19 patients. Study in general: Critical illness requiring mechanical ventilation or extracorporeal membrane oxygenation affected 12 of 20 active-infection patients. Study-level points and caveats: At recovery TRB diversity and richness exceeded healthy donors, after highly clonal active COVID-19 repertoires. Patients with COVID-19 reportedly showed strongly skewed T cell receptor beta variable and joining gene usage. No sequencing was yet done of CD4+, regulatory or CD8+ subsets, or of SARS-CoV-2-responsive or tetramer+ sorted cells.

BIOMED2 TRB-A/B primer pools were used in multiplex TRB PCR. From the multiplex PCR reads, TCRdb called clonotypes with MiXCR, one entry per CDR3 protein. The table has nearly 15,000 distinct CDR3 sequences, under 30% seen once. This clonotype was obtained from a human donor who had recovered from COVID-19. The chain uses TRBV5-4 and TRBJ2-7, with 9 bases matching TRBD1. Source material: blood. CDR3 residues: CASSLYGAGQGNYEQYF. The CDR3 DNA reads TGTGCCAGCAGCTTGTATGGCGCGGGACAGGGTAACTACGAGCAGTACTTC. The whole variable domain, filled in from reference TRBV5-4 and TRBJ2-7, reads ETGVTQSPTHLIKTRGQQVTLRCSSQSGHNTVSWYQQALGQGPQFIFQYYREEENGRGNFPPRFSGLQFPNYSSELNVNALELDDSALYLCASSLYGAGQGNYEQYFGPGTRLTVT.